This T cell receptor beta chain emerged from a study of shared clonotypes between healthy human individuals. As for the study in general: Used for every donor were three CD4 naive, three CD4 memory, two CD8 naive and one CD8 memory plate.

The CDR3 runs 17 residues. V was pared by 5 bases and J by 6 bases, with 26 bases between. Germline lookup yields CDR1 LNHDA and CDR2 SQIVND (reference sequence). Generated by immunoSEQ multiplex PCR, the TCRdb table keeps only in-frame clones and is missing some. The repertoire has 550,000 to 700,000 clones, more than 70% of them found once; the top ten carry around 1.8%. For this clone: The antigen remains undetermined.

Notes on the study in general: Blood was the only sampled material, and tissue repertoires likely differ.

The receptor comes from a woman aged 25 to 39 in good health. The genes are TRBV19 and TRBJ2-7, with a weak D call TRBD1 (6 bases). The sample was memory CD4+ T cells sorted from blood. The subset was: CD45RA-negative fraction. CDR3 loop: CASSVGVGGAQAGEQYF. In DNA, the CDR3 is TGTGCCAGTAGTGTCGGAGTTGGGGGCGCTCAGGCGGGCGAGCAGTACTTC.